The clone carrying this T cell receptor beta chain was counted only a few times. The antigen is unknown. The source of the sample is a study of T-cell reconstitution after alpha-beta-depleted transplantation in children. Library preparation (for TCRbeta) was performed with unique molecular identifiers. Each CDR3 protein gets one entry after TCRdb re-called the PCR reads with MiXCR. The table shows about 540,000 distinct CDR3 sequences, with approximately 30% occurring only once. Study conclusions and caveats: Two months or so post-transplant, alpha-beta T cells reportedly derived from several hundred expanded graft clones. Newly produced T cells mostly accounted for T-cell counts and diversity one year post-transplant.

The TCR originated in a boy in the first two years of life with Wiskott-Aldrich syndrome, due to receive a stem cell transplant. Sequences were derived from PBMCs, sampled before TCRalphabeta/CD19-depleted stem cell transplant.

CDR3 bases: TGTGCCAGCTCTCGGCGGGGCAGCGGGGAGCTGTTTTTT. Translated, it gives CASSRRGSGELFF. The J gene is TRBJ2-2, the V gene TRBV28; D perhaps matches TRBD2 (6 bases). Germline CDR1 MDHEN, CDR2 SYDVKM. The CDR3 length is 13 residues. With 8 bases removed from V and 7 bases from J, the gap between germline ends came to 14 bases.